This TCR beta chain was recorded in a study of blood T cell repertoires in COVID-19. In the original analysis: Estimation of nucleated cell counts was performed using reference gene primer amplification. Data came from immunoSEQ multiplex PCR; TCRdb stores just in-frame clones and leaves some out. The D gene and trimming were derived from the DNA, and the V and J assignments and clone size from that table. The sample lists about 220,000 clones; around 81% were seen once. About this clone itself: The identical CDR3 is also encoded by other nucleotide sequences in the sample.

Germline CDR1 reads SGHRS; CDR2 reads YFSETQ. The CDR3 covers 14 residues. The ends were cut back, 4 bases at V and 4 bases at J, with 14 bases in the middle. J is TRBJ1-1 and V is TRBV5-1; D possibly corresponds to TRBD1 (5 bases). This sequence originates from a human donor in a cohort sampled during active COVID-19. The sample taken for sequencing was peripheral blood. The DNA for the CDR3 is TGCGCCAGCAGCGACACCGGGGGTACCACTGAAGCTTTCTTT. This translates into CASSDTGGTTEAFF.